Below are 14 T cell receptor beta chains sequenced from a single sample in a study of shared clonotypes between healthy human individuals. CD45RO-negative cells were positively selected for CCR7, leaving out terminally differentiated effector memory CD45RA+ cells. Here immunoSEQ multiplex PCR was the method, and the copy in TCRdb shows in-frame clones only, minus some. The sample shows under 1 million clones, about 97% of them seen only once. The sample taken for sequencing was naive CD8+ T cells sorted from blood. These receptors came from a man aged 25 to 45 in good health.

This rearrangement joins TRBV29-1 to TRBJ2-1, with 8 bases lining up with TRBD1. With 6 bases clipped from V and 0 bases from J, the junction kept 7 bases outside the gene matches. CDR1 and CDR2 (germline): SQVTM, ANQGSEA. This CDR3 is 15 amino acids long. CDR3 sequence (DNA): TGCAGCGTGGAACAGGGGGTAACCTCCTACAATGAGCAGTTCTTC. The encoded protein is CSVEQGVTSYNEQFF.

The chain uses TRBV4-1 and TRBJ2-7; 10 bases are a match to TRBD2. CDR1 and CDR2 (germline): MGHRA, YSYEKL. The CDR3 has 16 residues. Unmatched junction bases numbered 6, after V lost 0 bases and J lost 4 bases. CDR3 in DNA: TGCGCCAGCAGCCAAGAACTAGCTAGCGGGAGATACGAGCAGTACTTC. It translates to CASSQELASGRYEQYF.

The CDR3 DNA follows: TGCGCCAGCAGCTGGGGGGCTGAAGCTTTCTTT. This sequence encodes CASSWGAEAFF. The rearrangement uses TRBV5-1 and TRBJ1-1; D is perhaps TRBD1 (5 bases). This CDR3 contains 11 residues. Looked up from germline, CDR1 is SGHRS and CDR2 is YFSETQ. The V gene lost 3 bases and the J gene lost 6 bases, with 6 bases spanning the gap.

The J gene is TRBJ2-5, the V gene TRBV4-1; D tentatively fits TRBD1 or TRBD2 (5 bases each). The CDR3 consists of 14 residues. From germline, CDR1 is MGHRA and CDR2 YSYEKL. The V gene lost 4 bases and the J gene lost 4 bases, with 13 bases spanning the gap. CDR3 residues: CASSLGVGPETQYF. CDR3 in DNA: TGCGCCAGCAGCCTCGGGGTGGGGCCAGAGACCCAGTACTTC.

This chain connects TRBV9 to TRBJ2-7; D is undetermined. The CDR3 extends over 15 amino acids. Germline V gene data show CDR1 as SGDLS and CDR2 as YYNGEE. V lost 1 base to trimming and J lost 5 bases, with 16 bases between them. Here the CDR3 reads CASSVLPTPVDEQYF. The DNA for the CDR3 is TGTGCCAGCAGCGTACTCCCGACCCCAGTGGACGAGCAGTACTTC.

The rearrangement uses TRBV5-5 and TRBJ2-1; possibly TRBD1 for D (6 bases). Looked up from germline, CDR1 is SGHKS and CDR2 is YYEKEE (reference sequence). The CDR3 runs to 15 residues. V lost 1 base to trimming and J lost 0 bases, with 8 bases between them. CDR3 region: CASSLTGSSYNEQFF. DNA for the CDR3: TGTGCCAGCAGCTTGACAGGGAGCTCCTACAATGAGCAGTTCTTC.

This chain uses TRBV5-1 with TRBJ2-1; D perhaps matches TRBD2 (5 bases). Per germline, CDR1 SGHRS and CDR2 YFSETQ. The CDR3 is 15 residues long. V was cut by 1 base and J by 4 bases, with 12 bases left in between. CDR3 DNA: TGCGCCAGCAGCTTGTTTGGAGGAGAATACAATGAGCAGTTCTTC. This codes for CASSLFGGEYNEQFF.

The V and J genes are TRBV6-5 and TRBJ2-1; D gene uncertain. Trimming stripped 6 bases from V and 0 bases from J, with 12 bases between. Germline CDR1 and CDR2: MNHEY and SVGAGI. This CDR3 is built from 15 residues. The CDR3 region is CASSARRSSYNEQFF. CDR3 DNA sequence: TGTGCCAGCAGCGCCCGGCGGAGCTCCTACAATGAGCAGTTCTTC.

The sample holds one count of this clone. The chain employs TRBV7-8 and TRBJ1-3; 8 nucleotides line up with TRBD1. V dropped 4 bases and J dropped 1; count of bases not matched to a gene: 3. This CDR3 has 15 amino acids. Germline lookup yields CDR1 SGHVS and CDR2 FQNEAQ. CDR3 amino acids: CASSSYRGSGNTIYF. CDR3 DNA sequence: TGTGCCAGCAGCTCGTACAGGGGGTCTGGAAACACCATATATTTT. The variable domain in full, completed from reference TRBV7-8 and TRBJ1-3, reads GAGVSQSPRYKVAKRGQDVALRCDPISGHVSLFWYQQALGQGPEFLTYFQNEAQLDKSGLPSDRFFAERPEGSVSTLKIQRTQQEDSAVYLCASSSYRGSGNTIYFGEGSWLTVV.

V usage is TRBV6-5 and J usage is TRBJ2-7; perhaps TRBD1 as D (6 bases). CDR1 is MNHEY and CDR2 is SVGAGI in the germline V gene. Trimming shortened V by 7 bases and J by 4 bases, and 14 bases separated the two germline ends. The CDR3 has 13 residues. CDR3 amino acids: CASTPVGHYEQYF. The CDR3 coding sequence is TGTGCCAGCACCCCTGTGGGACATTACGAGCAGTACTTC.

V gene TRBV7-9 combines with J gene TRBJ1-1; 12 bases are a match to TRBD1. This CDR3 has 14 residues. The junction had 7 bases not matched to a gene; V was cut back by 1 base and J by 13 bases. Germline CDR1 SEHNR, CDR2 FQNEAQ (reference sequence). The CDR3 DNA sequence: TGTGCCAGCAGCTTAGAGGGACAGGGGGCCGTGTGTTTCTTT. It yields the protein CASSLEGQGAVCFF.

This chain connects TRBV7-9 to TRBJ2-1; 8 bases align to TRBD2. V was pared by 5 bases and J by 2 bases, with 8 bases of the junction left unmatched. CDR1 and CDR2 from the germline V gene are SEHNR and FQNEAQ (reference sequence). CDR3 length equals 16 residues. The CDR3 sequence: CASSPPETSAYNEQFF. The CDR3 bases are TGTGCCAGCAGCCCACCCGAGACTAGCGCCTACAATGAGCAGTTCTTC.

V usage is TRBV10-1 and J usage is TRBJ2-5; the D is unclear. V was pared by 8 bases and J by 5 bases, with 15 bases between. The CDR3 contains 13 residues. From germline, CDR1 is WNHNN and CDR2 SYGVQD (reference sequence). The CDR3, as DNA: TGCGCCAGCTCGCAGGAGATCGGGGAGACCCAGTACTTC. As protein: CASSQEIGETQYF.

The genes are TRBV7-2 and TRBJ1-3; D remains unclear. Germline CDR1 is SGHTA and CDR2 is FQGNSA. The CDR3 runs to 14 residues. V was clipped by 7 bases and J by 4 bases, with 14 bases between them. The CDR3 DNA is TGTGCCAGCACAGAGTGGGCGGACGGAAACACCATATATTTT. It translates to CASTEWADGNTIYF.